Sequencing of this T cell receptor (beta chain) was carried out in a study of cytomegalovirus exposure and HLA in healthy donors. Amplification used 60 Vbeta primers and 13 Jbeta primers. This table comes from immunoSEQ multiplex PCR, and its TCRdb copy is limited to in-frame clones, with some not included. This table holds about 120,000 clones, approximately 80% found once. The CDR3 is made up of 14 amino acids. In germline, CDR1 is GTSNPN, CDR2 SVGIG (reference sequence). Trimming took off 3 bases at V and 5 bases at J, with 14 bases between the two ends. The sequence came from a female donor in good health and CMV-seropositive. Sequenced: PBMCs. The chain links TRBV30 to TRBJ1-5; TRBD1 is a possible D gene (6 bases). The CDR3 spells CAWSHGGAYQPQHF. Here the CDR3 DNA reads TGTGCCTGGAGCCACGGGGGGGCCTATCAGCCCCAGCATTTT.